This T cell receptor beta chain was documented in a study of T cell responses to AZD1222 COVID-19 vaccine. Clones were read by immunoSEQ multiplex PCR, and TCRdb kept only the in-frame ones, dropping some. The table shows about 150,000 clones, with less than 90% occurring only once. The V and J ends lost 3 bases and 8 bases respectively, with 13 bases between them. The CDR3 totals 13 residues. The TCR was taken from an adult in good health. Material: peripheral blood, obtained on day 0 of MenACWY control vaccination. V and J are TRBV12-3 or TRBV12-4 and TRBJ1-1; D unresolved. The CDR3 DNA follows: TGTGCCAGCAGTTTTGGTGGGAGGGCAGAAGCTTTCTTT. Its translation is CASSFGGRAEAFF.